This is a list of T cell receptor beta chains from one sample in a study of blood T cell repertoires in COVID-19. The assay was immunoSEQ multiplex PCR, and TCRdb's table has in-frame clones only and misses some. This sample has more than 10,000 clones, with 60% to 80% found just once. The sequencing input was peripheral blood. The receptors here all came from a human donor in a cohort sampled during active COVID-19. Both conserved end residues are part of each CDR3. Each record gives: D gene, clone size, V gene, J gene, CDR3 protein, CDR3 DNA. D genes are given only for firm matches. Not all rows give a size; the values are once, few, many and, for expanded clones, a class.

TRBD2,.,TRBV9,TRBJ2-3,CASSVGGGRTDTQYF,TGTGCCAGCAGCGTAGGGGGGGGTCGCACAGATACGCAGTATTTT
TRBD2,.,TRBV3-1/TRBV3-2,TRBJ2-5,CASSQSGGPSGYF,TGTGCCAGCAGCCAGAGCGGGGGCCCTTCCGGGTACTTC
.,once,TRBV7-2,TRBJ2-3,CASSRGFPTDTQYF,TGTGCCAGCAGCCGGGGGTTCCCCACAGATACGCAGTATTTT
.,medium-sized,TRBV7-2,TRBJ2-4,CASSFSTGPNIQYF,TGTGCCAGCAGCTTTAGTACAGGGCCAAACATTCAGTACTTC
TRBD2,.,TRBV7-2,TRBJ2-7,CASSLGGLAGVSFSYEQYF,TGTGCCAGCAGCTTAGGAGGGCTAGCGGGGGTATCATTTTCCTACGAGCAGTACTTC
TRBD1,.,TRBV6-5,TRBJ2-7,CASSYYRGYYEQYF,TGTGCCAGCAGTTACTACAGGGGATACTACGAGCAGTACTTC
.,.,TRBV5-4,TRBJ1-4,CASSPGRGGEKLFF,TGTGCCAGCAGCCCGGGGCGGGGAGGGGAAAAACTGTTTTTT
TRBD2,.,TRBV6-5,TRBJ2-1,CASKWRGGSYNEQFF,TGTGCCAGCAAGTGGCGGGGGGGGTCCTACAATGAGCAGTTCTTC
.,.,TRBV6-4,TRBJ2-1,CASREFTGRTYNEQFF,TGTGCCAGCAGGGAGTTCACCGGGAGAACCTACAATGAGCAGTTCTTC
.,.,TRBV11-2,TRBJ2-1,CASSLVTPYNEQFF,TGTGCCAGCAGCTTAGTTACTCCTTACAATGAGCAGTTCTTC
TRBD1,.,TRBV7-2,TRBJ1-5,CASSPGQDNQPQHF,TGTGCCAGCAGCCCGGGACAGGACAATCAGCCCCAGCATTTT
.,.,TRBV6-6,TRBJ1-3,CASTKTASLSGNTIYF,TGTGCCAGCACCAAGACAGCCTCGCTCTCTGGAAACACCATATATTTT
TRBD1,.,TRBV18,TRBJ2-7,CASSPGTGRPYEQYF,TGTGCCAGCTCACCGGGGACAGGGCGACCCTACGAGCAGTACTTC
TRBD1,.,TRBV6-5,TRBJ2-5,CASSYGTAMTETQYF,TGTGCCAGCAGTTATGGGACAGCTATGACGGAGACCCAGTACTTC
.,.,TRBV7-9,TRBJ2-5,CASSSGSPVHQETQYF,TGTGCCAGCAGCTCAGGTTCCCCAGTGCACCAAGAGACCCAGTACTTC
.,.,TRBV5-6,TRBJ2-2,CASSQYTGELFF,TGTGCCAGCAGCCAGTACACCGGGGAGCTGTTTTTT
TRBD1,once,TRBV6-6,TRBJ1-2,CASDGSETGNYGYTF,TGTGCCAGCGATGGCTCCGAGACAGGGAACTATGGCTACACCTTC
.,.,TRBV2,TRBJ1-5,CASSARGQTNQPQHF,TGTGCCAGCAGTGCCCGAGGACAGACCAATCAGCCCCAGCATTTT
.,.,TRBV23-1,TRBJ1-6,CASSLPSGSLHF,TGCGCCAGCAGTCTCCCATCGGGGAGCCTCCACTTT
.,.,TRBV9,TRBJ2-7,CASSVLPGAYEQYF,TGTGCCAGCAGCGTATTACCGGGGGCCTACGAGCAGTACTTC
TRBD2,.,TRBV19,TRBJ2-1,CASSRGGLGNEQFF,TGTGCCAGTTCTCGGGGGGGCTTAGGGAATGAGCAGTTCTTC
TRBD1,.,TRBV11-2,TRBJ2-7,CASTRTGGAGYEQYF,TGTGCCAGCACCAGGACAGGGGGCGCGGGCTACGAGCAGTACTTC
TRBD1,.,TRBV10-3,TRBJ1-1,CAISGWDRGSTEAFF,TGTGCCATCAGTGGGTGGGACAGGGGGAGCACTGAAGCTTTCTTT
TRBD1,.,TRBV5-8,TRBJ1-2,CASRGQGDYGYTF,TGTGCCAGCAGGGGGCAGGGGGACTATGGCTACACCTTC
TRBD1,.,TRBV30,TRBJ1-2,CAWSMQGAYGYTF,TGTGCCTGGAGTATGCAGGGGGCGTATGGCTACACCTTC
.,medium-sized,TRBV29-1,TRBJ2-3,CSVVQHTQYF,TGCAGCGTTGTACAACATACGCAGTATTTT
TRBD1,.,TRBV5-4,TRBJ2-1,CASSLGTGFNEQFF,TGTGCCAGCAGCTTGGGGACAGGGTTCAATGAGCAGTTCTTC
TRBD1,few,TRBV9,TRBJ2-2,CASSSQSGQGATGELFF,TGTGCCAGCAGCTCCCAATCGGGACAGGGGGCAACCGGGGAGCTGTTTTTT
TRBD1,.,TRBV27,TRBJ1-4,CASSLDRGFEKLFF,TGTGCCAGCAGTCTGGACAGGGGTTTTGAAAAACTGTTTTTT
TRBD1,.,TRBV30,TRBJ1-2,CAWIRQGFEGYTF,TGTGCCTGGATCCGACAGGGATTCGAGGGCTACACCTTC
.,.,TRBV7-2,TRBJ1-5,CASSPRAGGNQPQHF,TGTGCCAGCAGCCCTCGAGCGGGGGGCAATCAGCCCCAGCATTTT
TRBD1,.,TRBV18,TRBJ2-5,CASSQSQGAWETQYF,TGTGCCAGCTCACAGTCGCAGGGGGCCTGGGAGACCCAGTACTTC
.,.,TRBV5-1,TRBJ1-2,CASSLVAEHGYTF,TGCGCCAGCAGCTTGGTGGCAGAACATGGCTACACCTTC
.,.,TRBV29-1,TRBJ2-5,CSVPGAGEETQYF,TGCAGCGTTCCGGGAGCTGGGGAGGAGACCCAGTACTTC
TRBD2,.,TRBV2,TRBJ2-1,CASSSMGLGNEQFF,TGTGCCAGCAGTTCAATGGGACTAGGTAATGAGCAGTTCTTC
.,.,TRBV4-3,TRBJ1-1,CASSETSSLNTEAFF,TGCGCCAGCAGCGAGACTAGCAGCTTGAACACTGAAGCTTTCTTT
.,.,TRBV3-1/TRBV3-2,TRBJ1-6,CASSQGRPYNSPLHF,TGTGCCAGCAGCCAGGGGAGGCCCTATAATTCACCCCTCCACTTT
.,.,TRBV5-4,TRBJ2-2,CASSSFGLANTGELFF,TGTGCCAGCAGCTCCTTCGGACTCGCGAACACCGGGGAGCTGTTTTTT
TRBD1,.,TRBV2,TRBJ1-4,CASNLQGLNEKLFF,TGTGCCAGCAATTTACAGGGGCTCAATGAAAAACTGTTTTTT
.,.,TRBV7-9,TRBJ1-3,CASSLVQFSGNTIYF,TGTGCCAGCAGCTTAGTCCAGTTCTCTGGAAACACCATATATTTT
.,.,TRBV11-2,TRBJ2-5,CASSLGAQETQYF,TGTGCCAGCAGCTTGGGGGCTCAAGAGACCCAGTACTTC
TRBD1,.,TRBV29-1,TRBJ1-2,CSVEDGDRPGYGYTF,TGCAGCGTTGAAGACGGGGACAGGCCAGGCTATGGCTACACCTTC
.,once,TRBV12-3/TRBV12-4,TRBJ1-1,CASSTPLNTEAFF,TGTGCCAGCAGTACTCCCTTGAACACTGAAGCTTTCTTT
.,.,TRBV19,TRBJ2-5,CASSRYLRRGQETQYF,TGTGCCAGTAGTAGGTACCTCAGGCGAGGGCAAGAGACCCAGTACTTC
.,.,TRBV27,TRBJ2-1,CASSLYSITSDEQFF,TGTGCCAGCAGTTTATATAGCATTACTTCTGATGAGCAGTTCTTC
.,few,TRBV20-1,TRBJ1-4,CSASYATNEKLFF,TGCAGTGCTAGTTATGCAACTAATGAAAAACTGTTTTTT
.,.,TRBV27,TRBJ2-7,CASSLNEQGSRYF,TGTGCCAGCAGTCTGAACGAACAGGGTTCTAGGTACTTC
TRBD1,.,TRBV7-8,TRBJ1-2,CASSLAGTEHYTF,TGTGCCAGCAGCTTAGCCGGGACAGAGCATTACACCTTC
TRBD1,.,TRBV6-6,TRBJ1-5,CASSYPPGQGQPQHF,TGTGCCAGCAGTTACCCCCCGGGACAGGGACAGCCCCAGCATTTT
.,few,TRBV21-1,TRBJ2-1,CASMKNFQGAGEQFF,TGTGCCAGCATGAAAAACTTCCAGGGGGCGGGTGAGCAGTTCTTC